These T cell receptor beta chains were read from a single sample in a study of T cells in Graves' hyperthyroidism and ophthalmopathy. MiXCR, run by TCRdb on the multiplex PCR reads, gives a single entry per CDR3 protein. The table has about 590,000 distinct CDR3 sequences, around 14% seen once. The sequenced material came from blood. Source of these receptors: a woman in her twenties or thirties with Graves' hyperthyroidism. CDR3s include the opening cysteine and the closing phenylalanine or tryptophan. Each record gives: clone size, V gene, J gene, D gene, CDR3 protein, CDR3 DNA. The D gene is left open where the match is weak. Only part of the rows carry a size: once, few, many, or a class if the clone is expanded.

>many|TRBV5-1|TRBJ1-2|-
CASSLDGTMDYGYTF
TGCGCCAGCAGCTTGGACGGTACGATGGACTATGGCTACACCTTC
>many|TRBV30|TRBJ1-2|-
CAWSVNPGRGYTF
TGTGCCTGGAGTGTAAATCCAGGGAGGGGCTACACCTTC
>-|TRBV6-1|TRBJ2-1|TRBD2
CASPTSGIHNEQFF
TGTGCCAGCCCTACTAGCGGGATTCACAATGAGCAGTTCTTC
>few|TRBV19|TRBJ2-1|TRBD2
CASSILAGGIGFRNEQFF
TGTGCCAGTAGTATTCTAGCGGGAGGGATCGGGTTTCGCAATGAGCAGTTCTTC
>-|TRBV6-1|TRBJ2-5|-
CASSEGGNQETQYF
TGTGCCAGCAGTGAAGGAGGCAACCAAGAGACCCAGTACTTC
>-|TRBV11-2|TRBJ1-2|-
CASSLGGLGDFYGYTF
TGTGCCAGCAGCTTAGGAGGTCTCGGGGACTTCTATGGCTACACCTTC
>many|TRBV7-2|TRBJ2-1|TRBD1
CASSSGTGVGGNEQFF
TGTGCCAGCAGCTCCGGGACAGGGGTAGGGGGCAATGAGCAGTTCTTC
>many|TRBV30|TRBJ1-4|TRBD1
CAWSGTGGEKLFF
TGTGCCTGGAGTGGGACAGGGGGTGAAAAACTGTTTTTT
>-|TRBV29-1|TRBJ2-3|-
CSVHTGRYDTQYF
TGCAGCGTCCATACAGGGAGGTACGATACGCAGTATTTT
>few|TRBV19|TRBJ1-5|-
CASTNHPQQGAFGRSNQPQHF
TGTGCCAGTACCAACCACCCACAACAGGGTGCATTCGGGCGTAGCAATCAGCCCCAGCATTTT
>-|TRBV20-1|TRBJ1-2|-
CSARAHGASLRGYTF
TGCAGTGCTAGAGCTCACGGAGCCAGCTTACGGGGCTACACCTTC
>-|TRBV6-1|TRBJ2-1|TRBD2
CASRIAGSSYNEQFF
TGTGCCAGCAGGATAGCGGGGTCCTCCTACAATGAGCAGTTCTTC
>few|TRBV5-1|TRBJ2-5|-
CASSLVVSRGETQYF
TGCGCCAGCAGCTTGGTTGTCTCCCGGGGGGAGACCCAGTACTTC
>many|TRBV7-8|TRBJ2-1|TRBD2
CASSVLAGVSYNEQFF
TGTGCCAGCAGCGTACTAGCGGGAGTTTCCTACAATGAGCAGTTCTTC
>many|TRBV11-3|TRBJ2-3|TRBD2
CASSYTSGSTDTQYF
TGTGCCAGCAGCTATACTAGCGGAAGCACAGATACGCAGTATTTT
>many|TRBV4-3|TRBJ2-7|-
CASSQDRKGPYEQYF
TGCGCCAGCAGCCAAGATAGGAAGGGCCCCTACGAGCAGTACTTC
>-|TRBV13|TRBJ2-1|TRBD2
CASRGTRVLAGGHEQFF
TGTGCCAGCAGGGGGACTAGGGTCCTAGCGGGAGGGCATGAGCAGTTCTTC